This T cell receptor beta chain was sequenced in a study of response to subunit inactivated influenza vaccine (dated by TCRdb to 2017 to 2018). Regarding the study in general: Deep quantitative T cell receptor repertoire profiling was used in the study to track responses to a trivalent subunit inactivated influenza vaccine. Broad study findings and their caveats: According to the authors, only a limited number of new T cells may be recruited by each seasonal influenza vaccination.

Its CDR3 holds 14 amino acids, cysteine through phenylalanine. Only the CDR3 DNA is retained, 42 bases long and in frame from the first base. CDR1 and CDR2, per the germline V gene, are MDHEN and SYDVKM. The V end loses 5 bases and the J end loses 4 bases, and a stretch of 12 bases separates them. This clonotype was detected only a few times. Its cognate antigen has yet to be identified. No quality values exist for individual bases; no much larger clone is one base distant. The library was built by means of RT-PCR. The sequencer was an Illumina HiSeq 2500. The public reads were reanalyzed by TCRdb: fastp trimming at Q25, MiXCR alignment, in-frame beta chains only. Rows with a matching CDR3 protein are joined into one entry that keeps the most common DNA and genes. This sample lists more than 200,000 distinct CDR3 sequences; 10% to 15% were detected once. The ten largest account for 7.5% to 10% of the sample.

The chain joins TRBV28 to TRBJ2-1; a tentative D match to TRBD1 spans 6 bases. Sequenced here: non-naive T cells sorted from PBMCs, sampled 14 days before vaccination. This specimen's cell subset or site label, per the study, means: memory T cell fraction. This sequence originates from a man aged 50 to 60 who received an inactivated influenza vaccine. Donor details come from another sample of the same person, matched by shared clones. The CDR3 region: CASSIGQTYNEQFF. The nucleotide sequence is TGTGCCAGCAGTATTGGACAGACATACAATGAGCAGTTCTTC.